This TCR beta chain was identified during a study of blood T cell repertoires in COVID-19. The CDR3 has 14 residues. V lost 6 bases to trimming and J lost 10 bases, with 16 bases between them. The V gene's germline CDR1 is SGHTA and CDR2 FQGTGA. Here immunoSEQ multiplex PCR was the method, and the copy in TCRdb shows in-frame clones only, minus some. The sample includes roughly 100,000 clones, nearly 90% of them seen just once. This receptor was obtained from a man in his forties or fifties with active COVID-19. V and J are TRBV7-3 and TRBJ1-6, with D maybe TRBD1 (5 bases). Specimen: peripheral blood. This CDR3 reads CASRQQERGSPLHF. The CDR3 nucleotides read TGTGCCAGCAGACAACAGGAAAGAGGATCACCCCTCCACTTT.